Below are 18 T cell receptor beta chains sequenced from a single sample in a study of shared clonotypes between healthy human individuals. The repertoire was sequenced with immunoSEQ multiplex PCR; TCRdb's copy has only in-frame clones and lacks some. The data contain 2,500,000 or so clones, approximately 90% of them singletons. The sequencing input was naive CD4+ T cells from PBMCs. Subset indicated: CD45RA+ positively selected. Receptor source: a man younger than 35 in good health. Some clones in this sample may be carry-over from other donors' samples.

The count of this clone is one. The chain has TRBV10-1 and TRBJ2-7; 7 bases match TRBD2. J lost 6 bases, V lost 9 bases, and 17 bases had no gene match. Germline-derived CDR1 and CDR2 are WNHNN and SYGVQD (reference sequence). This CDR3 region has 15 residues. The CDR3 DNA follows: TGCGCCAGTCGACGGCGGGAGAAAGGGCCGGTCGAGCAGTACTTC. Translated: CASRRREKGPVEQYF.

This chain joins TRBV5-6 and TRBJ2-1; no clear D gene. Germline loops: CDR1 SGHDT, CDR2 YYEEEE. This CDR3 is 14 amino acids long. The germline V and J ends were trimmed by 0 bases and 6 bases, with 10 bases remaining between them. CDR3 residues: CASSLVGNTNEQFF. The CDR3 DNA is TGTGCCAGCAGCTTGGTCGGTAACACCAATGAGCAGTTCTTC. Full variable domain (outside the CDR3, taken from reference TRBV5-6 and TRBJ2-1): DAGVTQSPTHLIKTRGQQVTLRCSPKSGHDTVSWYQQALGQGPQFIFQYYEEEERQRGNFPDRFSGHQFPNYSSELNVNALLLGDSALYLCASSLVGNTNEQFFGPGTRLTVL.

Only one count was recorded for this clone. This sequence joins TRBV18 and TRBJ2-7; 10 bases match TRBD2. V was clipped by 0 bases and J by 5 bases; unmatched bases: 4. This CDR3 spans 15 amino acids. Germline CDR1 is KGHSH and CDR2 is LQKENI. The CDR3 loop reads CASSPPTSGINEQYF. In DNA form, the CDR3 reads TGTGCCAGCTCACCACCTACTAGCGGGATCAACGAGCAGTACTTC.

The chain combines TRBV11-3 with TRBJ2-7; D unclear. Germline CDR1 and CDR2: SGHNT and YENEEA. This CDR3 comprises 14 residues. Deletions cut 5 bases from V and 0 bases from J, with 11 bases between. The CDR3 sequence is CASSLLGYSYEQYF. DNA of the CDR3: TGTGCCAGCAGCCTGCTCGGTTACTCCTACGAGCAGTACTTC.

V usage is TRBV27 and J usage is TRBJ1-2, with D possibly TRBD1 on 6 matching bases. Germline CDR1 MNHEY, CDR2 SMNVEV (reference sequence). Trimming took off 6 bases at V and 6 bases at J, with 14 bases between the two ends. The CDR3 contains 13 residues. CDR3 coding DNA: TGTGCCAGCAGCTCTGCGGGGGCTAATGGCTACACCTTC. This gives the protein CASSSAGANGYTF.

The chain is built from TRBV5-1 and TRBJ1-3; D not certain. Germline values: CDR1 SGHRS, CDR2 YFSETQ. The CDR3 has 14 residues. V gave up 4 bases and J gave up 0 bases, with 8 bases separating them. Here the CDR3 reads CASSPLPSGNTIYF. The CDR3 nucleotides read TGCGCCAGCAGCCCCTTGCCCTCTGGAAACACCATATATTTT. The full variable domain, completed using reference TRBV5-1 and TRBJ1-3, is KAGVTQTPRYLIKTRGQQVTLSCSPISGHRSVSWYQQTPGQGLQFLFEYFSETQRNKGNFPGRFSGRQFSNSRSEMNVSTLELGDSALYLCASSPLPSGNTIYFGEGSWLTVV.

J is TRBJ2-7 and V is TRBV15; D is perhaps TRBD1 or TRBD2 (6 bases each). The ends were cut back, 0 bases at V and 0 bases at J, with 15 bases in the middle. Germline-derived CDR1 and CDR2 are LNHNV and YYDKDF (reference sequence). The CDR3 loop spans 17 amino acids. The DNA for the CDR3 is TGTGCCACCAGCAGAGATCAAGGAAGGGGGGCCTCCTACGAGCAGTACTTC. Amino acids: CATSRDQGRGASYEQYF.

This chain uses TRBV18 with TRBJ2-5; possible D gene TRBD2, 5 bases. Per the germline V gene, CDR1 is KGHSH and CDR2 is LQKENI. This CDR3 is built from 14 residues. V shed 5 bases and J shed 2 bases, with 12 bases lying between them. Here the CDR3 reads CASSNGVPQETQYF. For the CDR3, the DNA is TGTGCCAGCTCAAACGGGGTTCCACAAGAGACCCAGTACTTC.

This clone was observed once. J is TRBJ2-7 and V is TRBV5-1; TRBD1 is a possible D gene (6 bases). V was trimmed by 7 bases and J by 5 bases, leaving 25 bases between them. The CDR3 runs 16 residues. CDR1 is SGHRS and CDR2 is YFSETQ in the germline V gene. The CDR3 bases are TGCGCCAGCGGTCCGAGGGGGAATGGGTTTGAGGACGAGCAGTACTTC. Its translation: CASGPRGNGFEDEQYF.

The chain combines TRBV7-2 with TRBJ2-7; possible D gene TRBD2, 6 bases. The V gene lost 4 bases and the J gene lost 2 bases, with 12 bases spanning the gap. Germline V gives CDR1 SGHTA, CDR2 FQGNSA. The CDR3 has 14 residues. CDR3 in DNA: TGTGCCAGCAGCTCCCGGCGGGATACCTACGAGCAGTACTTC. Its protein is CASSSRRDTYEQYF.

This clone was picked up a small number of times. This chain joins TRBV4-3 and TRBJ1-1; D is uncertain. V shed 0 bases and J shed 4 bases, with 15 bases lying between them. The germline V gene has CDR1 LGHNA and CDR2 YSLEER. This CDR3 is built from 16 residues. CDR3 DNA sequence: TGCGCCAGCAGCCAAGATGGAGGGTATGGTGGCACTGAAGCTTTCTTT. Translated: CASSQDGGYGGTEAFF.

V gene TRBV5-5 combines with J gene TRBJ1-2; D is perhaps TRBD1 (5 bases). V lost 0 bases, J lost 0 bases, and 15 bases lay in between. Germline V CDR1 and CDR2: SGHKS, YYEKEE (reference sequence). The CDR3 loop spans 17 amino acids. The CDR3 nucleotides are TGTGCCAGCAGCTTGGGAGCGCCAGGGTGGTCTAACTATGGCTACACCTTC. It translates to CASSLGAPGWSNYGYTF.

This chain links TRBV7-9 with TRBJ1-4; TRBD1 agrees at 7 bases. The germline V gene has CDR1 SEHNR and CDR2 FQNEAQ (reference sequence). V lost 4 bases to trimming and J lost 0 bases; unmatched junction nucleotides: 8. CDR3 size: 17 residues. The CDR3 protein is CASSSPWDSPTNEKLFF. CDR3 DNA sequence: TGTGCCAGCAGCTCTCCCTGGGACAGCCCAACTAATGAAAAACTGTTTTTT.

This rearrangement joins TRBV15 to TRBJ2-2; 9 bases match TRBD1. This CDR3 has 16 residues. The V segment lost 1 base and the J segment 0 bases; nucleotides outside the gene matches: 0. CDR1 is LNHNV, CDR2 YYDKDF, per germline (reference sequence). CDR3: CATSRGTGANTGELFF. CDR3 nucleotide sequence: TGTGCCACCAGCAGAGGGACAGGGGCGAACACCGGGGAGCTGTTTTTT.

The rearrangement joins TRBV7-2 to TRBJ1-6, with no clear D. The CDR3 contains 12 residues. Trimming removed 4 bases from V and 7 bases from J, with 5 bases in between. Germline CDR1 reads SGHTA; CDR2 reads FQGNSA. In DNA, the CDR3 is TGTGCCAGCAGCTCCGTGAATTCACCCCTCCACTTT. It encodes CASSSVNSPLHF.

A single count supports this clone. The sample carries other DNA sequences with the same CDR3. V is TRBV4-3 and J is TRBJ2-1, with D unresolved. V shed 1 base and J shed 0 bases, with 7 bases lying between them. CDR1 is LGHNA and CDR2 is YSLEER in the germline V gene. This CDR3 comprises 15 residues. CDR3 in DNA: TGCGCCAGCAGCCAAGCACGGAGCTCCTACAATGAGCAGTTCTTC. This translates into CASSQARSSYNEQFF.

V and J are TRBV5-4 and TRBJ1-2, with D maybe TRBD1 (6 bases). The ends were cut back, 5 bases at V and 0 bases at J, with 14 bases in the middle. The CDR3 contains 15 residues. Germline-derived CDR1 and CDR2 are SGHNT and YYREEE (reference sequence). The CDR3: CASSHRQEANYGYTF. CDR3 nucleotides: TGTGCCAGCAGTCATCGACAGGAAGCTAACTATGGCTACACCTTC.

The rearrangement links TRBV9 to TRBJ2-1, with no clear D. The CDR3 length is 16 residues. V was trimmed by 4 bases and J by 2 bases, leaving 16 bases between them. Germline assignment: CDR1 SGDLS and CDR2 YYNGEE. This CDR3 reads CASSLGPPGAYNEQFF. CDR3 sequence (DNA): TGTGCCAGCAGCCTCGGGCCTCCTGGGGCCTACAATGAGCAGTTCTTC.